These 21 T cell receptor beta chains came from one sample sequenced in a study of blood T cell repertoires in COVID-19. Sequencing used immunoSEQ multiplex PCR; TCRdb keeps in-frame clones, though not all of them. Of approximately 250,000 clones listed, 65% to 90% are singletons. The specimen sequenced was PBMCs or T cells enriched from blood (not recorded which). The source of these receptors is a woman aged 45-59 years with acute COVID-19.

The CDR3 region has the DNA TGTGCCAGCAGTGAGGAGACAGGCTCTGGAAACACCATATATTTT. Translating gives CASSEETGSGNTIYF. The chain links TRBV6-1 to TRBJ1-3; TRBD1 might be the D (6 bases). This CDR3 has 15 amino acids. Trimming shortened V by 3 bases and J by 0 bases, and 9 bases separated the two germline ends. Germline V lookup: CDR1 MNHNS, CDR2 SASEGT.

The chain has TRBV6-5 and TRBJ1-5, with D possibly matching TRBD1 (5 bases). The CDR3 sequence is 12 residues long. The germline V gene has CDR1 MNHEY and CDR2 SVGAGI. Trimming removed 7 bases at V and 5 bases at J, with 9 bases between. The CDR3 DNA reads TGTGCCAGCATGACAGCAGATCAGCCCCAGCATTTT. This translates into CASMTADQPQHF.

This chain joins TRBV21-1 and TRBJ1-5. TRBV21-1 is recorded as a pseudogene. This CDR3 contains 16 residues. The DNA for the CDR3 is TGTGCCAGCAGCAAAGCGCTGCGGGACAGCAATCAGCCCCAGCATTTT. Translating gives CASSKALRDSNQPQHF.

The V call is TRBV6-2 or TRBV6-3, the J call TRBJ1-5, with D unresolved. The CDR3 has 12 amino acids. Trimming stripped 6 bases from V and 5 bases from J, with 8 bases between. CDR1 and CDR2 from the germline V gene are MNHEY and SVGEGT. CDR3 residues: CASSYPDQPQHF. The CDR3 region has the DNA TGTGCCAGCAGCTATCCGGATCAGCCCCAGCATTTT.

This sequence joins TRBV27 and TRBJ2-3, with 8 bases that match TRBD2. This CDR3 has 15 amino acids. Germline CDR1 and CDR2: MNHEY and SMNVEV (reference sequence). V was pared by 0 bases and J by 5 bases, with 4 bases of the junction left unmatched. CDR3 protein: CASSLSWAGGDTQYF. The CDR3 coding sequence is TGTGCCAGCAGTTTATCGTGGGCGGGAGGAGATACGCAGTATTTT.

The rearrangement uses TRBV19 and TRBJ1-6, with 8 positions matching TRBD1. The V and J ends lost 8 bases and 10 bases, in that order; junction bases with no gene match: 7. The germline V gene encodes CDR1 LNHDA and CDR2 SQIVND (reference sequence). This CDR3 is built from 13 residues. CDR3 region: CASRTGSGSPLHF. The CDR3 DNA follows: TGTGCCAGTCGGACAGGGAGTGGATCACCCCTCCACTTT.

The chain recombines TRBV18 with TRBJ1-5; no clear D. Trimming pared 2 bases from V and 0 bases from J, leaving 11 bases between. The CDR3 extends over 16 amino acids. The germline V gene has CDR1 KGHSH and CDR2 LQKENI. The CDR3 sequence: CASSPSGKHSNQPQHF. The DNA for the CDR3 is TGTGCCAGCTCACCAAGTGGCAAACATAGCAATCAGCCCCAGCATTTT.

This chain joins TRBV11-2 and TRBJ1-2, with TRBD1 identical over 7 bases. The CDR3 is made up of 13 amino acids. The trim removed 5 bases at V and 7 bases at J, leaving 7 bases unmatched. Per germline, CDR1 SGHAT and CDR2 FQNNGV. In nucleotides, the CDR3 is TGTGCCAGCAGCGCCGACAGGGTTCGTGGCTACACCTTC. Translating gives CASSADRVRGYTF.

The rearrangement uses TRBV30 and TRBJ1-1; 7 nucleotides align to TRBD1. V lost 2 bases, J lost 5 bases, and 8 bases stayed unmatched. This CDR3 is built from 14 residues. CDR1 and CDR2 from the germline V gene are GTSNPN and SVGIG (reference sequence). CDR3: CAWSLPAGGTEAFF. The CDR3 region has the DNA TGTGCCTGGAGTTTGCCAGCAGGGGGGACTGAAGCTTTCTTT.

The chain links TRBV5-1 to TRBJ2-7; 7 positions agree with TRBD1. The CDR3 has 16 amino acids. Trimming cost V 0 bases and J 0 bases; bases outside gene matches: 6. Germline assignment: CDR1 SGHRS and CDR2 YFSETQ. CDR3 protein: CASSLDPTGASYEQYF. The CDR3 DNA follows: TGCGCCAGCAGCTTGGATCCCACAGGGGCCTCCTACGAGCAGTACTTC.

V and J are TRBV3-1 (or the pseudogene TRBV3-2) and TRBJ1-2; the match to TRBD1 covers 7 bases. CDR1 is LGHDT, CDR2 YNNKEL, per germline (reference sequence). J gave up 8 bases and V 0 bases, and 9 bases lay outside the gene matches. The CDR3 is made up of 15 amino acids. The CDR3 is CASSQDNRGTDGYTF. CDR3 nucleotides: TGTGCCAGCAGCCAAGATAACAGGGGCACGGACGGCTACACCTTC.

Here the CDR3 reads CASSFLAESSYNEQFF. Written as DNA, the CDR3 is TGTGCCAGCAGTTTCCTAGCTGAGAGCTCCTACAATGAGCAGTTCTTC. The chain carries TRBV6-5 and TRBJ2-1, with a possible D match to TRBD2 (5 bases). V lost 4 bases to trimming and J lost 0 bases, with 13 bases between them. This CDR3 spans 16 amino acids. The V gene's germline CDR1 is MNHEY and CDR2 SVGAGI.

The chain combines TRBV19 with TRBJ2-7; no reliable D call. Trimming removed 6 bases at V and 2 bases at J, with 17 bases between. The CDR3 runs to 15 residues. CDR1 and CDR2 from the germline V gene are LNHDA and SQIVND (reference sequence). CDR3 DNA sequence: TGTGCCAGTAGAGAATCAGCGATGAGCGCCTACGAGCAGTACTTC. Amino acid sequence: CASRESAMSAYEQYF.

The V call is TRBV28, the J call TRBJ1-1; TRBD1 agrees at 8 bases. V shed 2 bases, J shed 5 bases, and the junction held 4 bases outside the gene matches. Germline lookup yields CDR1 MDHEN and CDR2 SYDVKM. The CDR3 covers 14 residues. In DNA form, the CDR3 reads TGTGCCAGCAGTTTACAGGGGGCTAGAACTGAAGCTTTCTTT. Translation: CASSLQGARTEAFF.

The chain carries TRBV7-2 and TRBJ1-1, with D perhaps TRBD1 (5 bases). Trimming took 5 bases from V and 5 from J, leaving 15 bases between them. CDR3 size: 14 residues. Looked up from germline, CDR1 is SGHTA and CDR2 is FQGNSA. The CDR3 sequence: CASSPGWGETEAFF. DNA of the CDR3: TGTGCCAGCAGCCCGGGGTGGGGGGAGACTGAAGCTTTCTTT.

V is TRBV2 and J is TRBJ2-1; maybe TRBD2 (6 bases). V lost 7 bases and J lost 1, with 11 bases in between. CDR1 is SNHLY and CDR2 is FYNNEI in the germline V gene. This CDR3 has 14 amino acids. The CDR3 DNA reads TGTGCCAGCACTAGGGACTTTTCCTACAATGAGCAGTTCTTC. Translated, it gives CASTRDFSYNEQFF.

V is TRBV28 and J is TRBJ1-5, with D unresolved. Trimming took off 3 bases at V and 2 bases at J, with 14 bases between the two ends. This CDR3 contains 16 residues. Germline V gene lookup returns CDR1 MDHEN and CDR2 SYDVKM. CDR3 nucleotide sequence: TGTGCCAGCAGTTTCGAAGGGCCGCGGGGCAATCAGCCCCAGCATTTT. It translates to CASSFEGPRGNQPQHF.

The V gene is TRBV7-2, the J gene TRBJ1-6; D call uncertain. Germline CDR1 reads SGHTA; CDR2 reads FQGNSA. The CDR3 spans 15 residues. The V and J ends lost 1 base and 9 bases respectively, with 13 bases between them. CDR3 in amino acids: CASSLGSGFLSPLHF. CDR3 nucleotides: TGTGCCAGCAGCTTAGGTTCCGGGTTTCTTTCACCCCTCCACTTT.

The chain uses TRBV6-1 and TRBJ1-6; 8 bases match TRBD1. Per germline, CDR1 MNHNS and CDR2 SASEGT. Trimming removed 2 bases from V and 9 bases from J; junction bases left unmatched: 0. The CDR3 is 13 amino acids. The CDR3 region is CASSETGGSPLHF. CDR3 nucleotides: TGTGCCAGCAGTGAAACAGGGGGTTCACCCCTCCACTTT.

V and J are TRBV5-6 and TRBJ2-1, with a weak D call TRBD2 (6 bases). The V end lost 6 bases, the J end lost 7 bases, and 17 bases lay between the germline ends. From germline, CDR1 is SGHDT and CDR2 YYEEEE. The CDR3 has 14 residues. The CDR3 DNA reads TGTGCCAGCATCGCAAAGGGGACTCGGAATGAGCAGTTCTTC. This gives the protein CASIAKGTRNEQFF.

V usage is TRBV12-3 or TRBV12-4 and J usage is TRBJ1-1; no clear D. V was shortened by 4 bases and J by 3 bases, with 9 bases between the two germline ends. The CDR3 contains 13 residues. The CDR3 protein is CASSSTFHTEAFF. The DNA of the CDR3 is TGTGCCAGCAGTTCGACATTTCACACTGAAGCTTTCTTT.